A single sample gave rise to the 10 T cell receptor beta chains below, sequenced in a study of glioma-infiltrating T cells. Amplification of TCR alpha and beta CDR3 regions from RNA used iRepertoire nested multiplex PCR. TCRdb fed the multiplex PCR reads into MiXCR, producing one record per CDR3 protein. The sample comprises under 150,000 distinct CDR3 sequences, about 39% of which are singletons, and 15% to 25% rests with the top ten. The sample taken for sequencing was glioma tissue, nonneoplastic brain tissue, or PBMCs (not recorded which). These receptors were obtained from a human donor with low-grade glioma or glioblastoma, undergoing nonglioma brain surgery, or in good health (not recorded which).

This rearrangement joins TRBV7-9 to TRBJ1-6; D uncertain. Per germline, CDR1 SEHNR and CDR2 FQNEAQ (reference sequence). Trimming removed 5 bases from V and 9 bases from J, with 8 bases in between. The CDR3 consists of 12 residues. CDR3 amino acids: CASSTTSSPLHF. CDR3 DNA sequence: TGTGCCAGCAGCACAACTAGTTCACCCCTCCACTTT.

This sequence joins TRBV10-2 and TRBJ2-3, with 13 nucleotides matching TRBD2. Germline values: CDR1 WSHSY, CDR2 SAAADI. This CDR3 region has 18 residues. V dropped 4 bases and J dropped 4; count of bases not matched to a gene: 11. CDR3 coding DNA: TGCGCCAGCAGTGCTCCGCACGGACTAGCGGGGGTTCCAGATACGCAGTATTTT. As protein: CASSAPHGLAGVPDTQYF.

The rearrangement links TRBV20-1 to TRBJ2-1; 9 nucleotides match TRBD2. J was trimmed by 6 bases and V by 7 bases; bases with no gene match: 7. Germline loops: CDR1 DFQATT, CDR2 SNEGSKA (reference sequence). This CDR3 comprises 13 residues. The CDR3 coding sequence is TGCAGTGTTCCGGGACTAGCAGCCAATGAGCAGTTCTTC. It is translated as CSVPGLAANEQFF.

The count of this clonotype is one. The chain is built from TRBV10-2 and TRBJ1-2; no firm D call. The V gene lost 0 bases and the J gene lost 4 bases, with 12 bases spanning the gap. The CDR3 has 15 amino acids. The germline V gene encodes CDR1 WSHSY and CDR2 SAAADI. The CDR3 DNA reads TGCGCCAGCAGTGAGTCTAACGACCTTGGCTATGGCTACACCTTC. It codes for CASSESNDLGYGYTF.

The chain has TRBV6-1 and TRBJ1-5; D is unclear. Trimming pared 5 bases from V and 2 bases from J, leaving 13 bases between. The CDR3 is made up of 15 amino acids. From germline, CDR1 is MNHNS and CDR2 SASEGT. The CDR3 DNA reads TGTGCCAGCAGTTCTAACGGAGTGGGCAATCAGCCCCAGCATTTT. The encoded protein is CASSSNGVGNQPQHF.

The table lists this clonotype with a few counts. The chain links TRBV10-3 to TRBJ2-5; 7 bases map to TRBD1. V trimming: 5 bases; J trimming: 0 bases; junction bases outside the gene matches: 6. Germline values: CDR1 ENHRY, CDR2 SYGVKD. This CDR3 comprises 15 residues. The CDR3 nucleotides are TGTGCCATCAGTAAGGGACAGCCAGACCAAGAGACCCAGTACTTC. It encodes CAISKGQPDQETQYF.

The genes are TRBV24-1 and TRBJ2-1; TRBD1 matches at 9 bases. This CDR3 spans 14 amino acids. Germline lookup yields CDR1 KGHDR and CDR2 SFDVKD. Unmatched junction bases numbered 6, after V lost 4 bases and J lost 9 bases. The chain's CDR3 is CATSDRQGVGEQFF. In nucleotides, the CDR3 is TGTGCCACCAGTGACCGACAGGGGGTGGGTGAGCAGTTCTTC.

This chain links TRBV6-1 with TRBJ2-1; D possibly uses TRBD1 or TRBD2 (5 bases each). CDR3 length: 14 residues. Looked up from germline, CDR1 is MNHNS and CDR2 is SASEGT. Trimming stripped 7 bases from V and 7 bases from J, with 17 bases between. The CDR3 here is CASNQGPGRNEQFF. In DNA, the CDR3 is TGTGCCAGCAATCAGGGTCCGGGAAGAAATGAGCAGTTCTTC.

This clonotype was detected only a few times. The chain has TRBV7-2 and TRBJ2-1; perhaps TRBD2 as D (7 bases). Per germline, CDR1 SGHTA and CDR2 FQGNSA. The CDR3 runs 16 residues. The V end was cut by 0 bases, the J end by 4 bases, with 13 bases between. CDR3: CASSLAGGQPYNEQFF. The CDR3 bases are TGTGCCAGCAGCTTAGCCGGGGGGCAGCCGTACAATGAGCAGTTCTTC. Complete variable domain (other parts from reference TRBV7-2 and TRBJ2-1): GAGVSQSPSNKVTEKGKDVELRCDPISGHTALYWYRQSLGQGLEFLIYFQGNSAPDKSGLPSDRFSAERTGGSVSTLTIQRTQQEDSAVYLCASSLAGGQPYNEQFFGPGTRLTVL.

This sequence joins TRBV29-1 and TRBJ1-1, with D maybe TRBD1 (5 bases). This CDR3 has 12 amino acids. V was cut by 2 bases and J by 1 base, with 5 bases left in between. Germline V gives CDR1 SQVTM, CDR2 ANQGSEA. CDR3 in DNA: TGCAGCGTTGAACAGGGGAACACTGAAGCTTTCTTT. Residues: CSVEQGNTEAFF.